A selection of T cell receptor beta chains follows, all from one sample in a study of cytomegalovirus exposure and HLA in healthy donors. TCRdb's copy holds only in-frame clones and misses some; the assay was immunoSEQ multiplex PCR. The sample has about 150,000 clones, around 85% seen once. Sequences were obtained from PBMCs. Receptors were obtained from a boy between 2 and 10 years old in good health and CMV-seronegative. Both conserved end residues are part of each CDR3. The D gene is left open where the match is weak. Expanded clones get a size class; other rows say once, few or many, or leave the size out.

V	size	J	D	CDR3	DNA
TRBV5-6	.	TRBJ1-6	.	CASSVGGGGSPLHF	TGTGCCAGCAGCGTGGGAGGGGGTGGTTCACCCCTCCACTTT
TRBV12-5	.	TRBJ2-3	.	CASGRGVFTDTQYF	TGTGCTAGTGGCCGTGGAGTATTTACAGATACGCAGTATTTT
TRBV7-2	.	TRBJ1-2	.	CASSARTVLDYTF	TGTGCCAGCAGCGCCCGGACAGTCCTTGACTACACCTTC
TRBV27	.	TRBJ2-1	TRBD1	CASSFPGGDEQFF	TGTGCCAGCAGTTTCCCAGGGGGAGATGAGCAGTTCTTC
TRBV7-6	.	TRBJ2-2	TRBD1	CASSLDPRDRGQTDDNTGELFF	TGTGCCAGCAGCTTGGATCCCCGGGACAGAGGACAGACAGATGATAACACCGGGGAGCTGTTTTTT
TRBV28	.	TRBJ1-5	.	CASSLRRGYDQPQHF	TGTGCCAGCAGTTTGCGACGAGGCTATGATCAGCCCCAGCATTTT
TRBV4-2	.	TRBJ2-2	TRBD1	CASSLPIQDRDTGELFF	TGTGCCAGCAGCCTGCCCATCCAGGACAGGGACACCGGGGAGCTGTTTTTT
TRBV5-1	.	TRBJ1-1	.	CASSSGQPKTEAFF	TGCGCCAGCAGCTCCGGACAGCCGAAGACTGAAGCTTTCTTT
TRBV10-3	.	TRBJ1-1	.	CAISEYLLEAFF	TGTGCCATCAGTGAGTATCTCCTCGAAGCTTTCTTT
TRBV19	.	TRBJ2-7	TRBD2	CASSILAGLSIYEQYF	TGTGCCAGTAGTATACTAGCGGGATTGAGTATCTACGAGCAGTACTTC
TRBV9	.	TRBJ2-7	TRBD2	CASSVDPSGRPLDEQYF	TGTGCCAGCAGCGTAGATCCTAGCGGGAGGCCCCTAGACGAGCAGTACTTC
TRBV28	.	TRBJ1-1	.	CASSPRLTTNTEAFF	TGTGCCAGCAGTCCGAGACTCACCACGAACACTGAAGCTTTCTTT
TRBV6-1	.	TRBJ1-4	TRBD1	CASQTGGWEKLFF	TGTGCCAGCCAGACAGGGGGCTGGGAAAAACTGTTTTTT
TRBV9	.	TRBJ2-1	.	CASSADGTLEQFF	TGTGCCAGCAGCGCGGACGGGACTTTAGAGCAGTTCTTC
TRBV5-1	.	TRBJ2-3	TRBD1	CASSLPGGTDTQYF	TGCGCCAGCAGCTTGCCAGGGGGAACAGATACGCAGTATTTT
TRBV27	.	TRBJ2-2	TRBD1	CASSFGTANTGELFF	TGTGCCAGCAGTTTTGGGACAGCGAACACCGGGGAGCTGTTTTTT
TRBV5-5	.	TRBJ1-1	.	CASSLVLGGMNTEAFF	TGTGCCAGCAGCTTGGTTTTAGGAGGGATGAACACTGAAGCTTTCTTT
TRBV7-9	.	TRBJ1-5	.	CASSLTGNQPQHF	TGTGCCAGCAGCTTGACTGGGAATCAGCCCCAGCATTTT
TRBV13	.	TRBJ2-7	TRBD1	CASSLRGTGRSYEQYF	TGTGCCAGCAGCCTCCGTGGGACAGGCCGCTCCTACGAGCAGTACTTC
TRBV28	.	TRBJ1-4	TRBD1	CASSPFTGAGEKLFF	TGTGCCAGCAGTCCATTTACAGGGGCGGGTGAAAAACTGTTTTTT
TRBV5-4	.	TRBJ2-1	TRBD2	CASSPPLAGITYNEQFF	TGTGCCAGCAGCCCTCCACTAGCGGGTATTACCTACAATGAGCAGTTCTTC
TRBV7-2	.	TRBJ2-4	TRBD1	CASSDREIQYF	TGTGCCAGCAGCGACAGGGAAATTCAGTACTTC
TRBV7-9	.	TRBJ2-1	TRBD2	CASSLGRLAGVARYNEQFF	TGTGCCAGCAGCTTAGGCCGACTAGCGGGAGTCGCGCGCTACAATGAGCAGTTCTTC
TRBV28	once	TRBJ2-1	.	CASSLSSGGLGNEQFF	TGTGCCAGCAGCCTATCCTCGGGGGGCCTTGGAAATGAGCAGTTCTTC
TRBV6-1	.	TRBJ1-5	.	CATHGTPVPPQHF	TGTGCCACGCACGGGACACCAGTTCCGCCCCAGCATTTT